The next 25 T cell receptor beta chains were all read from a single sample in a study of T cell responses to AZD1222 COVID-19 vaccine. Sequencing was performed with immunoSEQ multiplex PCR; in TCRdb, only in-frame clones are kept and a portion is missing. This sample yields 120,000 or so clones, of which 80% to 95% are seen a single time; over 0.95% belongs to the top ten. The source was peripheral blood, collected on day 0 of AZD1222 vaccination. Receptor source: an adult in good health.

The J gene is TRBJ1-5, the V gene TRBV7-5; TRBD1 is the table's D call, not checked against the DNA. TRBV7-5 is a recognized pseudogene. The CDR3 is 16 amino acids. The CDR3 nucleotides read TGTGCCAGAAGCTTTTTTTCAGGGGATGCCAATCAGCCCCAGCATTTT. Its protein product is CARSFFSGDANQPQHF.

V usage is TRBV6-5 and J usage is TRBJ2-7; no reliable D call. Trimming left V 0 bases short and J 3 bases short, with 12 bases between. CDR3 length: 15 residues. The germline CDR1 and CDR2 sequences are MNHEY and SVGAGI. The chain's CDR3 is CASSYSPKGDYEQYF. CDR3 sequence (DNA): TGTGCCAGCAGTTACTCGCCCAAAGGAGACTACGAGCAGTACTTC.

The chain employs TRBV5-1 and TRBJ1-1; 7 bases agree with TRBD1. Germline assignment: CDR1 SGHRS and CDR2 YFSETQ. J was trimmed by 2 bases and V by 0 bases; bases with no gene match: 7. This CDR3 is 16 amino acids long. The CDR3 sequence: CASSLVAGQINTEAFF. As DNA, the CDR3 is TGCGCCAGCAGCTTGGTCGCGGGACAGATCAACACTGAAGCTTTCTTT.

The V gene is TRBV21-1, the J gene TRBJ2-7. TRBV21-1 is reported as a pseudogene. The CDR3 has 14 amino acids. CDR3 protein: CASSKVLGTYEQYF. DNA for the CDR3: TGTGCCAGCAGCAAAGTATTGGGGACCTACGAGCAGTACTTC.

J is TRBJ2-1 and V is TRBV6-1; TRBD1 aligns across 9 bases. CDR1 and CDR2 from the germline V gene are MNHNS and SASEGT. Trimming took 1 base from V and 3 from J; bases not matched to a gene: 1. This CDR3 has 15 residues. The CDR3 region has the DNA TGTGCCAGCAGTGAAGAGACAGGGGGCTACAATGAGCAGTTCTTC. Translating gives CASSEETGGYNEQFF.

J is TRBJ1-2 and V is TRBV6-5; D not certain. The length of the CDR3 is 13 residues. Looked up from germline, CDR1 is MNHEY and CDR2 is SVGAGI. The V end was cut by 10 bases, the J end by 3 bases, with 15 bases between. The CDR3 bases are TGTGCCACTTCGCCGGGTCGATACTATGGCTACACCTTC. Translating gives CATSPGRYYGYTF.

The chain carries TRBV30 and TRBJ2-7; 9 bases map to TRBD2. V shed 0 bases and J 2 bases; nucleotides not matched to a gene: 11. The CDR3 is 17 amino acids. Per germline, CDR1 GTSNPN and CDR2 SVGIG (reference sequence). DNA for the CDR3: TGTGCCTGGAGTGTACAATATAGCGGGAGACCGGCCTACGAGCAGTACTTC. Translating gives CAWSVQYSGRPAYEQYF.

V is TRBV27 and J is TRBJ2-2, with D possibly TRBD1 on 6 matching bases. This CDR3 has 15 residues. CDR1 and CDR2 from the germline V gene are MNHEY and SMNVEV (reference sequence). With 2 bases removed from V and 3 bases from J, the gap between germline ends came to 10 bases. The CDR3 here is CASSLSRGDTGELFF. In DNA, the CDR3 is TGTGCCAGCAGTTTAAGCAGGGGAGACACCGGGGAGCTGTTTTTT.

The chain couples TRBV18 to TRBJ2-7; tentatively, D is TRBD1 or TRBD2 (5 bases each). Germline CDR1 and CDR2: KGHSH and LQKENI. V was trimmed by 3 bases and J by 2 bases, leaving 11 bases between them. The CDR3 is 14 amino acids. Here the CDR3 reads CASSPGAFTYEQYF. The CDR3 DNA is TGTGCCAGCTCACCCGGGGCCTTCACCTACGAGCAGTACTTC.

V usage is TRBV2 and J usage is TRBJ2-1; 9 bases match TRBD2. Unmatched junction bases numbered 5, after V lost 1 base and J lost 4 bases. Germline-derived CDR1 and CDR2 are SNHLY and FYNNEI. This CDR3 comprises 16 residues. The CDR3 sequence: CASSEGVTSGYNEQFF. DNA of the CDR3: TGTGCCAGCAGTGAAGGTGTGACTAGCGGTTACAATGAGCAGTTCTTC.

The rearrangement uses TRBV28 and TRBJ2-7; 7 nucleotides match TRBD1. The V segment lost 5 bases and the J segment 3 bases; nucleotides outside the gene matches: 4. The length of the CDR3 is 13 residues. Germline V gene data show CDR1 as MDHEN and CDR2 as SYDVKM. This CDR3 is CASSRGQDYEQYF. The CDR3 nucleotides are TGTGCCAGCAGTCGTGGACAGGACTACGAGCAGTACTTC.

This rearrangement joins TRBV7-3 to TRBJ1-2; D might be TRBD1 (5 bases). The CDR3 totals 13 residues. Deletions cut 5 bases from V and 1 base from J, with 8 bases between. Germline CDR1 SGHTA, CDR2 FQGTGA. The CDR3 nucleotides are TGTGCCAGCAGCGGACAACTTAACTATGGCTACACCTTC. Encoded protein: CASSGQLNYGYTF.

V and J are TRBV6-5 and TRBJ1-2; a weak D match, TRBD1 (5 bases). The germline CDR1 and CDR2 sequences are MNHEY and SVGAGI. The CDR3 runs 13 residues. Trimming took off 5 bases at V and 0 bases at J, with 7 bases between the two ends. Here the CDR3 DNA reads TGTGCCAGCAGTCAGGACACTAACTATGGCTACACCTTC. Translating it yields CASSQDTNYGYTF.

This chain connects TRBV5-6 to TRBJ1-4; 9 positions match TRBD1. The CDR3 spans 15 residues. The trim removed 3 bases at V and 8 bases at J, leaving 8 bases unmatched. Germline-derived CDR1 and CDR2 are SGHDT and YYEEEE. DNA of the CDR3: TGTGCCAGCAGCTGGCGGGGGACAGGGCGCGAAAAACTGTTTTTT. It is translated as CASSWRGTGREKLFF.

The gene calls are TRBV4-1 and TRBJ2-1; the match to TRBD2 covers 8 bases. Trimming took 4 bases from V and 9 from J; bases not matched to a gene: 17. The CDR3 has 17 amino acids. Germline loops: CDR1 MGHRA, CDR2 YSYEKL. CDR3 loop: CASSRDPAGASRPEQFF. CDR3 nucleotide sequence: TGCGCCAGCAGCCGGGATCCAGCGGGAGCCTCTCGGCCTGAGCAGTTCTTC.

This clone was observed a single time. V is TRBV5-1 and J is TRBJ2-2; 8 positions agree with TRBD1. Germline assignment: CDR1 SGHRS and CDR2 YFSETQ. Trimming removed 4 bases from V and 1 base from J; junction bases left unmatched: 9. The CDR3 is 17 amino acids. The DNA for the CDR3 is TGCGCCAGCAGCCCACGCCTTGGGACAGGGAACACCGGGGAGCTGTTTTTT. Translation: CASSPRLGTGNTGELFF.

The count of this clone is one. The V call is TRBV28, the J call TRBJ2-5, with no clear D. Trimming removed 7 bases from V and 2 bases from J, with 8 bases in between. CDR1 is MDHEN and CDR2 is SYDVKM in the germline V gene. The CDR3 runs 12 residues. For the CDR3, the DNA is TGTGCCAGCAACGGGCAGCAAGAGACCCAGTACTTC. It translates to CASNGQQETQYF.

The V gene is TRBV7-2, the J gene TRBJ1-1, with 7 bases that match TRBD1. CDR1 is SGHTA and CDR2 is FQGNSA in the germline V gene. V was pared by 2 bases and J by 7 bases, with 10 bases of the junction left unmatched. This CDR3 spans 15 amino acids. This CDR3 is CASSLSARGVFEAFF. For the CDR3, the DNA is TGTGCCAGCAGCTTATCGGCCAGGGGGGTTTTTGAAGCTTTCTTT.

The V gene is TRBV11-2, the J gene TRBJ1-3; tentative D call: TRBD1 (6 bases). CDR3 length: 17 amino acids. V was cut by 2 bases and J by 7 bases, with 21 bases left in between. Germline values: CDR1 SGHAT, CDR2 FQNNGV. The CDR3 bases are TGTGCCAGCAGCTTAAGGGCGGGGGCCAACAACCGGAACACCATATATTTT. This translates into CASSLRAGANNRNTIYF.

The chain is built from TRBV7-9 and TRBJ1-1; the D is unclear. V dropped 0 bases and J dropped 0 bases, with 8 bases sitting between them. The CDR3 spans 15 residues. Germline CDR1 and CDR2: SEHNR and FQNEAQ (reference sequence). CDR3 DNA sequence: TGTGCCAGCAGCTTAGCATCTACCTTGAACACTGAAGCTTTCTTT. It specifies CASSLASTLNTEAFF.

V is TRBV7-9 and J is TRBJ1-6; 7 nucleotides agree with TRBD1. CDR1 and CDR2 (germline): SEHNR, FQNEAQ (reference sequence). V trimming: 4 bases; J trimming: 7 bases; junction bases outside the gene matches: 10. CDR3 size: 16 residues. CDR3 nucleotides: TGTGCCAGCAGCTCACTTCCACAGGGGCGCAATTCACCCCTCCACTTT. It codes for CASSSLPQGRNSPLHF.

This clone has just a few counts. The DNA for the CDR3 is TGTGCCAGCAGCCAAGATCGGACTAGCGGCTCCTACGAGCAGTACTTC. Amino acid sequence: CASSQDRTSGSYEQYF. V and J are TRBV4-2 and TRBJ2-7, with TRBD2 matching over 10 bases. Germline V gives CDR1 LGHNA, CDR2 YNFKEQ. The CDR3 runs to 16 residues. The J segment lost 0 bases and the V segment lost 0 bases, leaving 2 bases of the junction unmatched.

The CDR3 loop reads CASSLVVTGELFF. As DNA, the CDR3 is TGTGCCAGCAGCTTAGTTGTCACCGGGGAGCTGTTTTTT. The chain joins TRBV11-3 to TRBJ2-2; unclear D gene. Trimming removed 1 base from V and 4 bases from J, with 4 bases in between. The CDR3 contains 13 residues. The germline V gene encodes CDR1 SGHNT and CDR2 YENEEA.

The chain couples TRBV20-1 to TRBJ1-5; TRBD1 might be the D (6 bases). The CDR3 totals 15 residues. Germline V gives CDR1 DFQATT, CDR2 SNEGSKA (reference sequence). V lost 3 bases and J lost 1, with 13 bases in between. The CDR3 sequence is CSASGGRGSNQPQHF. The DNA for the CDR3 is TGCAGTGCTAGTGGGGGCAGAGGAAGCAATCAGCCCCAGCATTTT.

This clone occurred once. The chain links TRBV10-3 to TRBJ1-2; maybe TRBD1 (5 bases). The germline V gene has CDR1 ENHRY and CDR2 SYGVKD. V lost 0 bases and J lost 6, with 11 bases in between. The CDR3 is 14 amino acids. DNA of the CDR3: TGTGCCATCAGTGAGTCTGCGGGGCTTGATGGCTACACCTTC. It codes for CAISESAGLDGYTF.